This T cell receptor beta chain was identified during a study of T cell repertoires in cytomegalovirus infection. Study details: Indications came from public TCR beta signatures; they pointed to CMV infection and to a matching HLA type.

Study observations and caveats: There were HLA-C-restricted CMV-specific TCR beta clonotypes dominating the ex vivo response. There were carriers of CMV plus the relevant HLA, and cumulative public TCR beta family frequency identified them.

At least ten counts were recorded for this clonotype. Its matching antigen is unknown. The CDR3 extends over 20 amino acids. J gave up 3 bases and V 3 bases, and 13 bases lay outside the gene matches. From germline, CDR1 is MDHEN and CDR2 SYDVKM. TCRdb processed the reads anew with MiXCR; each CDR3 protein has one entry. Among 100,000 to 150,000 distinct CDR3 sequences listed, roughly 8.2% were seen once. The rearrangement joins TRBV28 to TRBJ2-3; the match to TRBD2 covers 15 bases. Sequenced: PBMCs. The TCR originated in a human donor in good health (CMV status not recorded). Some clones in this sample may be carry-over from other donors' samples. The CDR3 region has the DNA TGTGCCAGCAGTTTTTCCGGACTAGCGGGGGGGCAAGGTTGGACAGATACGCAGTATTTT. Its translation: CASSFSGLAGGQGWTDTQYF.